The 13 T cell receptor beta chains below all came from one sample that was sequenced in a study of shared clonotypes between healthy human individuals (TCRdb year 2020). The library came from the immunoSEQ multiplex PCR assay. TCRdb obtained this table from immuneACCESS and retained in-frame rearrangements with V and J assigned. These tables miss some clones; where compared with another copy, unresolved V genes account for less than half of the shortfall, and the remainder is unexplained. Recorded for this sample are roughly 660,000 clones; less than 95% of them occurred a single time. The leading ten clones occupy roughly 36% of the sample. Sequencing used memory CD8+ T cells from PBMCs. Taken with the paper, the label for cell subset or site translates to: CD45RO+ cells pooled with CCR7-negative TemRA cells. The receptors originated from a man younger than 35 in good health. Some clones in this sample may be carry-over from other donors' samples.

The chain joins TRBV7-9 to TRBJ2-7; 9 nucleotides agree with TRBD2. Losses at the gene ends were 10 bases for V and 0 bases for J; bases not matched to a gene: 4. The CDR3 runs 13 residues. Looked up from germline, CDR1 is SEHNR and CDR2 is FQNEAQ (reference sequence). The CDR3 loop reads CATSSGSSYEQYF. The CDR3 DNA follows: TGTGCCACCAGTAGCGGGAGCTCCTACGAGCAGTACTTC.

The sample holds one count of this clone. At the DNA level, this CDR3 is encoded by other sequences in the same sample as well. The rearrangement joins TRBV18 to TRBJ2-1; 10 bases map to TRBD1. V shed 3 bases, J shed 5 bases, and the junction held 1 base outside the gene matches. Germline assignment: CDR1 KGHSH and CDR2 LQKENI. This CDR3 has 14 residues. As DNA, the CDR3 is TGTGCCAGCTCACCGGACAGGGGGGACAATGAGCAGTTCTTC. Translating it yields CASSPDRGDNEQFF.

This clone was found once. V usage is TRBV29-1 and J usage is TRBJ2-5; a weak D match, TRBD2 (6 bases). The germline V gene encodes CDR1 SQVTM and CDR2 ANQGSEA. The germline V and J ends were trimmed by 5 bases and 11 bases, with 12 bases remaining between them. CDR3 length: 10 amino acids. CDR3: CSVFSGEQYF. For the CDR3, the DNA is TGCAGCGTTTTTTCGGGGGAGCAGTACTTC.

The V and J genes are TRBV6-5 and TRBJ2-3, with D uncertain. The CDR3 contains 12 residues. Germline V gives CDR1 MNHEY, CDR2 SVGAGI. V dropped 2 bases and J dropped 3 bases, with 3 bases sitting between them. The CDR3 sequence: CASSYPTDTQYF. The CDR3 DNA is TGTGCCAGCAGTTACCCTACAGATACGCAGTATTTT.

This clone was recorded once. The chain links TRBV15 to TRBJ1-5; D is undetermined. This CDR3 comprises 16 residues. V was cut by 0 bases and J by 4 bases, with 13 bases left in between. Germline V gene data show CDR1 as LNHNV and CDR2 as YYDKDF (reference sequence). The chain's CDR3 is CATSRDNLAKNQPQHF. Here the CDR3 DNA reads TGTGCCACCAGCAGAGATAATTTGGCGAAAAATCAGCCCCAGCATTTT.

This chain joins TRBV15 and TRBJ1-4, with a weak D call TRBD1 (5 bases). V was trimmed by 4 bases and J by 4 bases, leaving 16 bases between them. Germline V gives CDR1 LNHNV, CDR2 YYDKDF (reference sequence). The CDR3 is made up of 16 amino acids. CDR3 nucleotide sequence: TGTGCCACCAGCACCGGGGCGGGACCGATTAATGAAAAACTGTTTTTT. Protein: CATSTGAGPINEKLFF.

CDR3 region: CASSDHGGTPRDPQHF. CDR3 DNA: TGCGCCAGCAGTGATCACGGCGGGACCCCCCGGGATCCCCAGCATTTT. The V and J genes are TRBV10-2 and TRBJ1-5, with D possibly being TRBD1 (5 bases). CDR3 size: 16 residues. V was cut by 3 bases and J by 10 bases, with 22 bases left in between. From germline, CDR1 is WSHSY and CDR2 SAAADI.

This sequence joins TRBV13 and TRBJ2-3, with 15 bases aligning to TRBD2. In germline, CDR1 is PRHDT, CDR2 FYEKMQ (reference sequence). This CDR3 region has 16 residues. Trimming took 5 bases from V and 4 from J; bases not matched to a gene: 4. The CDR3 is CASSLGLAGGSDTQYF. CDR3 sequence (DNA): TGTGCCAGCAGCCTGGGACTAGCGGGAGGTTCAGATACGCAGTATTTT.

Written as DNA, the CDR3 is TGTGCCAGCAGTCCCGGACAGCCAAGCACAGATACGCAGTATTTT. Translation: CASSPGQPSTDTQYF. This chain uses TRBV27 with TRBJ2-3; the D gene is possibly TRBD1 (6 bases). Trimming took off 5 bases at V and 0 bases at J, with 12 bases between the two ends. Per germline, CDR1 MNHEY and CDR2 SMNVEV (reference sequence). CDR3 size: 15 residues.

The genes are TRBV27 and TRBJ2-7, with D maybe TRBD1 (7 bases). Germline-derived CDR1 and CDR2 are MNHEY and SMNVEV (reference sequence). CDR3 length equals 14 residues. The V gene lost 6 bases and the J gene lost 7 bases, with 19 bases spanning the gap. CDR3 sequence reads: CASSSTGAREEQYF. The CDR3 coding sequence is TGTGCCAGCAGCTCAACAGGGGCGCGGGAAGAGCAGTACTTC.

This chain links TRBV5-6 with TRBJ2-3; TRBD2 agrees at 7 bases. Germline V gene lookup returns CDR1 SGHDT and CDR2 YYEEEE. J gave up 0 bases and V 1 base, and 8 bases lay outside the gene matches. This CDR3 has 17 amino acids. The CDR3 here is CASSLMTSHTSTDTQYF. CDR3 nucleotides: TGTGCCAGCAGCTTGATGACTAGCCATACTAGCACAGATACGCAGTATTTT.

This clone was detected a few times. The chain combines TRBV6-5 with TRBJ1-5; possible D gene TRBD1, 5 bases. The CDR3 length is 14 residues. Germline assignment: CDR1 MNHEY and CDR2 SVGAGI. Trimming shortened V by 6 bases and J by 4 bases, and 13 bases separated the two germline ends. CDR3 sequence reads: CASSHDRENQPQHF. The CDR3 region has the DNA TGTGCCAGCAGCCACGACAGAGAGAATCAGCCCCAGCATTTT.

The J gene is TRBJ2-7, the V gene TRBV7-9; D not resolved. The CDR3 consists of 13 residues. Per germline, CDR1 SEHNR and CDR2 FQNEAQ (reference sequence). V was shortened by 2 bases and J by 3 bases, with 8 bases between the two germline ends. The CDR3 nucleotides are TGTGCCAGCAGCTTATTAATGGACTACGAGCAGTACTTC. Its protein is CASSLLMDYEQYF.